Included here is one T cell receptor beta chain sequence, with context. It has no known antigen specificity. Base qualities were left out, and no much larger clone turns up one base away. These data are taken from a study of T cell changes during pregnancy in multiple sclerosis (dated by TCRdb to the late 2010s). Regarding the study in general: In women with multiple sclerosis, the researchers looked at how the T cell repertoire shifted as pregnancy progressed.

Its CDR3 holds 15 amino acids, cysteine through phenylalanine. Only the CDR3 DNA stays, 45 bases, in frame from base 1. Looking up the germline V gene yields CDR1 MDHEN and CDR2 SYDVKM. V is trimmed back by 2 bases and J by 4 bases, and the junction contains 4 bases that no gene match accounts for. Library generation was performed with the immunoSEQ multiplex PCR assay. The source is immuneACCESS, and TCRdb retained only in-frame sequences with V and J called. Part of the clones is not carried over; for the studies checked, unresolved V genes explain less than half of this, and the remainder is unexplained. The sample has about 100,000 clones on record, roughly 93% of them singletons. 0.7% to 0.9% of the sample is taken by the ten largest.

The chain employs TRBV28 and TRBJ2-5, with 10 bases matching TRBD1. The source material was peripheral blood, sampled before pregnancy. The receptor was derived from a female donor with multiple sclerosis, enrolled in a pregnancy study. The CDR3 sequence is CASSLGQGGRETQYF. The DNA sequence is TGTGCCAGCAGTTTAGGACAGGGGGGGAGAGAGACCCAGTACTTC.